One and the same sample provided the 8 T cell receptor beta chains below, sequenced in a study of control samples from healthy donors and cancer patients. Libraries were prepared by immunoSEQ multiplex PCR; TCRdb keeps only in-frame clonotypes and omits some of them. The data contain around 120,000 clones, about 91% of them singletons. The sequencing sample was made of blood. Receptor source: a man in his forties in good health.

The chain combines TRBV24-1 with TRBJ1-4, with 7 bases fitting TRBD1. Germline V lookup: CDR1 KGHDR, CDR2 SFDVKD. This CDR3 has 15 amino acids. Trimming removed 4 bases from V and 8 bases from J; junction bases left unmatched: 9. The CDR3 sequence: CATSEGTVWGEKLFF. The CDR3 DNA follows: TGTGCCACCAGTGAGGGGACAGTGTGGGGGGAAAAACTGTTTTTT.

The rearrangement uses TRBV7-9 and TRBJ1-1, with 10 nucleotides matching TRBD1. Germline trimming cut 5 bases from V and 3 bases from J; bases unmatched to any gene: 3. The CDR3 loop spans 14 amino acids. The germline V gene has CDR1 SEHNR and CDR2 FQNEAQ (reference sequence). CDR3 sequence reads: CASSIGQGDTEAFF. The CDR3 DNA follows: TGTGCCAGCAGCATAGGACAGGGGGACACTGAAGCTTTCTTT.

The rearrangement uses TRBV5-1 and TRBJ2-2; 7 bases are shared with TRBD1. Germline V gene lookup returns CDR1 SGHRS and CDR2 YFSETQ. V dropped 4 bases and J dropped 0; count of bases not matched to a gene: 9. The CDR3 is 17 amino acids. CDR3 protein: CASSLRQGRTNTGELFF. In nucleotides, the CDR3 is TGCGCCAGCAGCCTTCGACAGGGTAGAACGAACACCGGGGAGCTGTTTTTT.

As to this clone: Other DNA variants within this sample encode the same CDR3. This chain uses TRBV18 with TRBJ1-1, with TRBD1 matching 7 bases. CDR1 and CDR2 from the germline V gene are KGHSH and LQKENI. The CDR3 is 14 amino acids. Trimming cost V 1 base and J 1 base; bases outside gene matches: 0. In DNA, the CDR3 is TGTGCCAGCTCACCACAGGGGGCGAACACTGAAGCTTTCTTT. This codes for CASSPQGANTEAFF. Full variable domain (outside the CDR3, taken from reference TRBV18 and TRBJ1-1): NAGVMQNPRHLVRRRGQEARLRCSPMKGHSHVYWYRQLPEEGLKFMVYLQKENIIDESGMPKERFSAEFPKEGPSILRIQQVVRGDSAAYFCASSPQGANTEAFFGQGTRLTVV.

The J gene is TRBJ1-1, the V gene TRBV5-1; tentatively, D is TRBD1 (6 bases). Germline V lookup: CDR1 SGHRS, CDR2 YFSETQ. V lost 4 bases and J 4 bases, leaving 14 bases between the germline ends. The CDR3 loop spans 14 amino acids. In DNA, the CDR3 is TGCGCCAGCAGCGCACAGGGCGGATCCACTGAAGCTTTCTTT. It encodes CASSAQGGSTEAFF. Based on the CDR3 plus reference TRBV5-1 and TRBJ1-1, the full variable domain is KAGVTQTPRYLIKTRGQQVTLSCSPISGHRSVSWYQQTPGQGLQFLFEYFSETQRNKGNFPGRFSGRQFSNSRSEMNVSTLELGDSALYLCASSAQGGSTEAFFGQGTRLTVV.

J is TRBJ1-1 and V is TRBV2, with a possible D match to TRBD1 (6 bases). V was trimmed by 3 bases and J by 1 base, leaving 12 bases between them. This CDR3 has 15 residues. CDR1 and CDR2 (germline): SNHLY, FYNNEI. CDR3: CASSDGPRGNTEAFF. The CDR3 DNA is TGTGCCAGCAGTGATGGGCCCAGGGGGAACACTGAAGCTTTCTTT.

The V gene is TRBV10-3, the J gene TRBJ2-7; tentative D call: TRBD2 (8 bases). The CDR3 covers 20 residues. Germline CDR1 ENHRY, CDR2 SYGVKD. Trimming stripped 2 bases from V and 1 base from J, with 27 bases between. This chain's CDR3 is CAISERQGKGRGVSSYEQYF. CDR3 nucleotides: TGTGCCATCAGTGAGCGACAGGGAAAGGGGCGGGGGGTATCTTCCTACGAGCAGTACTTC.

The gene calls are TRBV18 and TRBJ1-5, with TRBD1 matching 8 bases. Germline assignment: CDR1 KGHSH and CDR2 LQKENI. This CDR3 contains 18 residues. The trim removed 0 bases at V and 2 bases at J, leaving 9 bases unmatched. The CDR3 reads CASSPPGVTGGRNQPQHF. CDR3 bases: TGTGCCAGCTCACCACCGGGAGTCACAGGGGGACGCAATCAGCCCCAGCATTTT.